The 9 T cell receptor beta chains below all came from one sample that was sequenced in a study of multiple sclerosis patients with progressive multifocal leukoencephalopathy. The repertoire was sequenced with immunoSEQ multiplex PCR; TCRdb's copy has only in-frame clones and lacks some. In the table there are about 30,000 clones, under 90% of which are singletons. Time point given: more than 5 months of natalizumab therapy. Sequenced material: PBMCs, taken from a patient treated with natalizumab. These receptors all stem from a human donor with multiple sclerosis.

This chain connects TRBV12-5 to TRBJ2-3, with D perhaps TRBD1 or TRBD2 (5 bases each). The CDR3 covers 13 residues. V was clipped by 4 bases and J by 5 bases, with 10 bases between them. Germline assignment: CDR1 LGHNT and CDR2 FRNRAP. CDR3 sequence (DNA): TGTGCTAGTGGTTGGGTGAGGGGAGATACGCAGTATTTT. This encodes CASGWVRGDTQYF.

The V call is TRBV6-5, the J call TRBJ2-6, with D uncertain. Germline assignment: CDR1 MNHEY and CDR2 SVGAGI. The CDR3 sequence is 15 residues long. Trimming stripped 0 bases from V and 2 bases from J, with 5 bases between. CDR3 in DNA: TGTGCCAGCAGTTACTCTTCAACTGGGGCCAACGTCCTGACTTTC. Encoded protein: CASSYSSTGANVLTF.

The chain uses TRBV4-3 and TRBJ2-7, with 11 bases matching TRBD1. J was trimmed by 3 bases and V by 0 bases; bases with no gene match: 4. Germline V gene sequence: CDR1 LGHNA, CDR2 YSLEER. This CDR3 is 16 amino acids long. This CDR3 reads CASSQDGGTGGYEQYF. The DNA for the CDR3 is TGCGCCAGCAGCCAAGACGGAGGGACAGGGGGCTACGAGCAGTACTTC.

V is TRBV9 and J is TRBJ2-3; D perhaps matches TRBD2 (6 bases). Germline loops: CDR1 SGDLS, CDR2 YYNGEE. The CDR3 loop spans 17 amino acids. Trimming cost V 2 bases and J 0 bases, with 16 bases left between them. CDR3 region: CASSVEGLSMSTDTQYF. In DNA, the CDR3 is TGTGCCAGCAGCGTGGAGGGACTTTCGATGAGCACAGATACGCAGTATTTT.

The chain joins TRBV14 to TRBJ2-1; TRBD2 matches at 10 bases. The trim removed 7 bases at V and 4 bases at J, leaving 10 bases unmatched. The CDR3 length is 16 residues. Germline V gene lookup returns CDR1 SGHDN and CDR2 FVKESK. The CDR3 spells CASNSGSSGGYNEQFF. Written as DNA, the CDR3 is TGTGCCAGCAACTCGGGCTCTAGCGGGGGATACAATGAGCAGTTCTTC. The entire variable domain, with the rest obtained from reference TRBV14 and TRBJ2-1, is as follows: EAGVTQFPSHSVIEKGQTVTLRCDPISGHDNLYWYRRVMGKEIKFLLHFVKESKQDESGMPNNRFLAERTGGTYSTLKVQPAELEDSGVYFCASNSGSSGGYNEQFFGPGTRLTVL.

The genes are TRBV5-1 and TRBJ2-7; the D call may be TRBD1 or TRBD2 (5 bases each). CDR1 SGHRS and CDR2 YFSETQ come from the germline V gene. V lost 3 bases and J 2 bases, leaving 12 bases between the germline ends. The CDR3 spans 14 residues. The CDR3 coding sequence is TGCGCCAGCAGCTGGGGGTATGGAGCCTACGAGCAGTACTTC. Translated, it gives CASSWGYGAYEQYF.

The rearrangement links TRBV19 to TRBJ1-4, with 10 positions matching TRBD1. The CDR3 covers 13 residues. V dropped 5 bases and J dropped 11; count of bases not matched to a gene: 5. The germline gives CDR1 LNHDA, CDR2 SQIVND (reference sequence). CDR3 nucleotide sequence: TGTGCCAGTAGTCCCCGACAGGGGGCTAAACTGTTTTTT. This gives the protein CASSPRQGAKLFF.

V is TRBV6-1 and J is TRBJ2-1; D unclear. Germline CDR1 reads MNHNS; CDR2 reads SASEGT. V was clipped by 3 bases and J by 0 bases, with 9 bases between them. The CDR3 totals 15 residues. CDR3 sequence reads: CASSDSPSSYNEQFF. The CDR3 coding sequence is TGTGCCAGCAGTGACAGTCCGAGCTCCTACAATGAGCAGTTCTTC.

V is TRBV6-1 and J is TRBJ1-6, with TRBD1 matching over 7 bases. V dropped 5 bases and J dropped 8; count of bases not matched to a gene: 9. The germline CDR1 and CDR2 sequences are MNHNS and SASEGT. The CDR3 runs to 15 residues. The CDR3 DNA follows: TGTGCCAGCAGTCTGGGACAGACGGTCGATTCACCCCTCCACTTT. Translated: CASSLGQTVDSPLHF.